This passage covers 20 T cell receptor beta chains from one sample sequenced in a study of T-cell memory formation after mild COVID-19. TCRdb redid the calling of the 5' RACE reads with MiXCR, one entry per CDR3 protein. The data show some 120,000 distinct CDR3 sequences, roughly 15% seen once. The sequenced material came from PBMCs or a T cell subset sorted from them (not recorded which). These receptors came from an adult woman who had mild COVID-19 (a few samples of this study predate the infection). Cell type and time point are not known.

Only a few counts were recorded for this clonotype. The chain has TRBV7-3 and TRBJ2-1, with D tentatively TRBD2 (6 bases). Germline lookup yields CDR1 SGHTA and CDR2 FQGTGA. The ends were cut back, 1 base at V and 4 bases at J, with 11 bases in the middle. The CDR3 spans 15 residues. CDR3 in DNA: TGTGCCAGCAGCTTAAAAGTGGGACTGTACAATGAGCAGTTCTTC. Its translation: CASSLKVGLYNEQFF.

V is TRBV11-3 and J is TRBJ2-1; D unresolved. The CDR3 spans 15 residues. Trimming pared 3 bases from V and 0 bases from J, leaving 9 bases between. The germline gives CDR1 SGHNT, CDR2 YENEEA. CDR3 amino acids: CASSFDWNSYNEQFF. The CDR3 bases are TGTGCCAGCAGCTTTGACTGGAACTCCTACAATGAGCAGTTCTTC.

Only a few counts were recorded for this clonotype. V is TRBV7-9 and J is TRBJ2-3; D could derive from TRBD1 or TRBD2 (5 bases each). The CDR3 is 15 residues long. Germline assignment: CDR1 SEHNR and CDR2 FQNEAQ (reference sequence). Trimming pared 4 bases from V and 1 base from J, leaving 12 bases between. CDR3 sequence: CASSSRRGGTDTQYF. The CDR3 nucleotides read TGTGCCAGCAGCTCCAGACGGGGCGGCACAGATACGCAGTATTTT.

The V and J genes are TRBV5-6 and TRBJ1-2; a possible D gene is TRBD1 (6 bases). The ends were cut back, 4 bases at V and 4 bases at J, with 14 bases in the middle. The length of the CDR3 is 14 residues. Germline lookup yields CDR1 SGHDT and CDR2 YYEEEE. The CDR3, as DNA: TGTGCCAGCAGCGGAACACAGGGAGCCTATGGCTACACCTTC. Protein sequence: CASSGTQGAYGYTF.

This clonotype was observed a few times. The J gene is TRBJ1-2, the V gene TRBV20-1; D might be TRBD1 (6 bases). The V gene lost 1 base and the J gene lost 3 bases, with 9 bases spanning the gap. Per the germline V gene, CDR1 is DFQATT and CDR2 is SNEGSKA (reference sequence). The CDR3 is 13 amino acids. The CDR3 is CSARAGGDYGYTF. In nucleotides, the CDR3 is TGCAGTGCTAGAGCTGGGGGCGACTATGGCTACACCTTC.

The chain combines TRBV20-1 with TRBJ2-5; TRBD2 matches 10 bases. V was pared by 6 bases and J by 5 bases, with 9 bases of the junction left unmatched. Looked up from germline, CDR1 is DFQATT and CDR2 is SNEGSKA (reference sequence). The CDR3 length is 14 residues. CDR3 nucleotides: TGCAGTGCACAAGCGGGAGGGCGAGGGGAGACCCAGTACTTC. Protein product: CSAQAGGRGETQYF.

CDR3 DNA: TGTGCCAGCAGTTCCTCGGGGATATCCTACGAGCAGTACTTC. This translates into CASSSSGISYEQYF. V and J are TRBV12-3 or TRBV12-4 and TRBJ2-7; D may be TRBD2 (5 bases). Trimming pared 4 bases from V and 1 base from J, leaving 11 bases between. CDR3 length equals 14 residues.

The sample holds a few counts of this clonotype. The chain joins TRBV6-6 to TRBJ1-6; 7 bases match TRBD1. Germline trimming cut 7 bases from V and 11 bases from J; bases unmatched to any gene: 14. This CDR3 is built from 15 residues. CDR1 is MNHNY and CDR2 is SVGAGI in the germline V gene (reference sequence). As DNA, the CDR3 is TGTGCCAGCACCTTATCGACAGGGACTGGGGCACCCCTCCACTTT. Protein sequence: CASTLSTGTGAPLHF.

A few counts support this clonotype. The gene calls are TRBV30 and TRBJ2-1; possible D gene TRBD1, 5 bases. V dropped 3 bases and J dropped 6 bases, with 12 bases sitting between them. The germline gives CDR1 GTSNPN, CDR2 SVGIG (reference sequence). This CDR3 comprises 13 residues. CDR3 region: CAWRLRQSNEQFF. The CDR3 coding sequence is TGTGCCTGGAGATTAAGACAGTCCAATGAGCAGTTCTTC.

The chain is built from TRBV3-1 and TRBJ1-1; tentative D call: TRBD1 (5 bases). CDR3 size: 15 residues. Germline V gene sequence: CDR1 LGHDT, CDR2 YNNKEL (reference sequence). V was clipped by 7 bases and J by 1 base, with 16 bases between them. In DNA form, the CDR3 reads TGTGCCAGCACGAAGGGACGGGGACCGAACACTGAAGCTTTCTTT. The encoded protein is CASTKGRGPNTEAFF.

In this sample, this clonotype turned up a few times. The CDR3, as DNA: TGTGCCAGCAGTTACTCCCATTATTATCGGCAAGGGATAACTGAAGCTTTCTTT. Its protein is CASSYSHYYRQGITEAFF. V is TRBV6-2 or TRBV6-3 and J is TRBJ1-1; D gene uncertain. V lost 0 bases, J lost 5 bases, and 22 bases lay in between. Germline V gene data show CDR1 as MNHEY and CDR2 as SVGEGT. This CDR3 is built from 18 residues.

This chain links TRBV10-3 with TRBJ1-1; D perhaps matches TRBD1 (6 bases). The germline V gene encodes CDR1 ENHRY and CDR2 SYGVKD. V was clipped by 10 bases and J by 5 bases, with 20 bases between them. The CDR3 extends over 14 amino acids. CDR3 residues: CATRAVTGRTEAFF. In nucleotides, the CDR3 is TGTGCCACCCGGGCAGTTACAGGGAGGACTGAAGCTTTCTTT.

The chain combines TRBV5-1 with TRBJ2-3, with TRBD2 matching over 8 bases. This CDR3 has 17 amino acids. Looked up from germline, CDR1 is SGHRS and CDR2 is YFSETQ. The junction had 13 bases not matched to a gene; V was cut back by 6 bases and J by 1 base. Written as DNA, the CDR3 is TGCGCCAGCACAAGGAGAGAACCGGGACTAGGCACAGATACGCAGTATTTT. Its protein is CASTRREPGLGTDTQYF.

In this sample, this clonotype turned up a few times. This chain connects TRBV5-1 to TRBJ2-1, with 7 bases aligning to TRBD1. The length of the CDR3 is 14 residues. Germline CDR1 and CDR2: SGHRS and YFSETQ. J gave up 8 bases and V 0 bases, and 5 bases lay outside the gene matches. The CDR3 sequence: CASSLDGQDDEQFF. As DNA, the CDR3 is TGCGCCAGCAGCTTGGATGGACAGGACGATGAGCAGTTCTTC.

The chain uses TRBV13 and TRBJ1-1; possible D gene TRBD1, 5 bases. With 5 bases removed from V and 3 bases from J, the gap between germline ends came to 22 bases. Per germline, CDR1 PRHDT and CDR2 FYEKMQ (reference sequence). This CDR3 is built from 17 residues. The CDR3 DNA is TGTGCCAGCAGCCAGATCCCTGTTGCGCGGGGCTACACTGAAGCTTTCTTT. This codes for CASSQIPVARGYTEAFF.

This clonotype came up a few times. The chain uses TRBV6-5 and TRBJ1-2; TRBD1 matches at 8 bases. Germline V lookup: CDR1 MNHEY, CDR2 SVGAGI. This CDR3 contains 14 residues. The V gene end was trimmed by 6 bases and the J gene end by 7 bases; junction bases not matched to a gene: 10. The chain's CDR3 is CASRQPDRVGGYTF. The DNA for the CDR3 is TGTGCCAGCAGACAACCGGACAGGGTTGGTGGCTACACCTTC.

This chain joins TRBV2 and TRBJ2-2; 14 bases agree with TRBD2. The CDR3 runs 16 residues. Germline lookup yields CDR1 SNHLY and CDR2 FYNNEI. The ends lost 4 bases at V and 5 bases at J; junction bases unmatched: 3. In DNA, the CDR3 is TGTGCCAGCAGTGGACTAGCGGGAGGGGATACCGGGGAGCTGTTTTTT. Translated: CASSGLAGGDTGELFF.

This clonotype was counted a few times. The rearrangement links TRBV7-8 to TRBJ2-1, with TRBD2 matching 7 bases. The CDR3 contains 19 residues. With 6 bases clipped from V and 7 bases from J, the junction kept 24 bases outside the gene matches. Germline lookup yields CDR1 SGHVS and CDR2 FQNEAQ. Here the CDR3 DNA reads TGTGCCAGCAGAGCCAGCCGATTTCGTCGTGGGAGGGCCGGGAATGAGCAGTTCTTC. Encoded protein: CASRASRFRRGRAGNEQFF.

This clonotype was seen a few times. The rearrangement links TRBV7-2 to TRBJ2-2, with unresolved D. The CDR3 length is 12 residues. Trimming removed 2 bases at V and 6 bases at J, with 4 bases between. The germline CDR1 and CDR2 sequences are SGHTA and FQGNSA. In nucleotides, the CDR3 is TGTGCCAGCAGCTTACAGTCCGGGGAGCTGTTTTTT. This codes for CASSLQSGELFF.

This clonotype has a handful of counts. The chain combines TRBV11-2 with TRBJ2-7; 10 bases fit TRBD1. CDR1 and CDR2 from the germline V gene are SGHAT and FQNNGV. This CDR3 spans 14 amino acids. V lost 5 bases and J lost 7; bases outside the gene matches: 8. The CDR3 protein is CASSPRQGAREQYF. The CDR3 bases are TGTGCCAGCAGCCCCCGACAGGGGGCAAGGGAGCAGTACTTC.